These 14 T cell receptor beta chains were all obtained from the same sample, sequenced in a study of blood T cell repertoires in COVID-19. The table came from immunoSEQ multiplex PCR; TCRdb's copy has only in-frame clones and leaves some out. This repertoire shows fewer than 100,000 clones, 85% to 90% found once; its top ten account for 3.5% to 4.5%. Sequenced input: peripheral blood. All receptors come from a man in his fifties or sixties with acute or convalescent COVID-19.

V gene TRBV2 combines with J gene TRBJ2-6; perhaps TRBD2 as D (6 bases). The CDR3 length is 15 residues. Trimming took off 3 bases at V and 0 bases at J, with 6 bases between the two ends. CDR1 is SNHLY, CDR2 FYNNEI, per germline. As DNA, the CDR3 is TGTGCCAGCAGTGAGGGGGGCTCTGGGGCCAACGTCCTGACTTTC. Encoded protein: CASSEGGSGANVLTF.

The gene calls are TRBV24-1 and TRBJ2-3; 8 bases line up with TRBD1. The CDR3 runs 14 residues. The trim removed 4 bases at V and 6 bases at J, leaving 5 bases unmatched. Germline values: CDR1 KGHDR, CDR2 SFDVKD. CDR3 in DNA: TGTGCCACCAGTGACCGCACAGGGGGGGATACGCAGTATTTT. Translated, it gives CATSDRTGGDTQYF.

The rearrangement uses TRBV6-6 and TRBJ2-2, with D possibly being TRBD1 (6 bases). The CDR3 spans 14 residues. V was cut by 7 bases and J by 5 bases, with 14 bases left in between. The germline gives CDR1 MNHNY, CDR2 SVGAGI (reference sequence). CDR3 DNA sequence: TGTGCCAGCACCCTCCAGGGGCGAACCGGGGAGCTGTTTTTT. It specifies CASTLQGRTGELFF.

This clone has more than one count but fewer than ten. The J gene is TRBJ2-3, the V gene TRBV24-1; maybe TRBD1 (6 bases). Germline V lookup: CDR1 KGHDR, CDR2 SFDVKD. V gave up 3 bases and J gave up 6 bases, with 12 bases separating them. The CDR3 has 14 residues. The CDR3 sequence is CATSDGDTRDTQYF. CDR3 nucleotides: TGTGCCACCAGTGATGGGGACACAAGGGATACGCAGTATTTT.

This chain uses TRBV11-1 with TRBJ1-1; a possible D gene is TRBD1 (5 bases). V was clipped by 3 bases and J by 1 base, with 9 bases between them. From germline, CDR1 is SGHAT and CDR2 FQDESV (reference sequence). The CDR3 contains 14 residues. The CDR3 loop is CASSFSQGNTEAFF. The CDR3 region has the DNA TGTGCCAGCAGCTTTTCCCAGGGGAACACTGAAGCTTTCTTT.

This clone was found a few times. V is TRBV7-2 and J is TRBJ1-1; a possible D gene is TRBD1 (5 bases). Germline V gives CDR1 SGHTA, CDR2 FQGNSA. The CDR3 has 15 residues. Trimming removed 5 bases from V and 1 base from J, with 14 bases in between. As DNA, the CDR3 is TGTGCCAGCAGCCCGGTGGGCGGGGCGAACACTGAAGCTTTCTTT. It encodes CASSPVGGANTEAFF.

This clone was seen once. The chain combines TRBV6-6 with TRBJ2-7, with 9 bases matching TRBD1. The germline V gene has CDR1 MNHNY and CDR2 SVGAGI (reference sequence). CDR3 length: 14 residues. V lost 7 bases to trimming and J lost 4 bases; unmatched junction nucleotides: 8. The CDR3 spells CASTYKGQGYEQYF. DNA of the CDR3: TGTGCCAGCACGTACAAGGGACAGGGTTACGAGCAGTACTTC.

The gene calls are TRBV6-2 or TRBV6-3 and TRBJ1-1, with 8 bases lining up with TRBD1. The CDR3 consists of 16 residues. Trimming removed 6 bases from V and 1 base from J; junction bases left unmatched: 10. The germline CDR1 and CDR2 sequences are MNHEY and SVGEGT. The CDR3 DNA is TGTGCCAGCAGGCCTCACAGGGGGGCGACGAACACTGAAGCTTTCTTT. Amino acid sequence: CASRPHRGATNTEAFF.

V and J are TRBV4-3 and TRBJ1-5; D unclear. The V gene's germline CDR1 is LGHNA and CDR2 YSLEER. This CDR3 is built from 15 residues. Trimming took off 3 bases at V and 0 bases at J, with 9 bases between the two ends. In DNA, the CDR3 is TGCGCCAGCAGCCAGGTACTCAATAGCAATCAGCCCCAGCATTTT. This codes for CASSQVLNSNQPQHF.

This rearrangement joins TRBV4-1 to TRBJ2-7; 13 bases match TRBD2. The germline gives CDR1 MGHRA, CDR2 YSYEKL. V gave up 0 bases and J gave up 6 bases; unmatched junction bases: 5. There are 16 residues in the CDR3. This CDR3 reads CASSQDQGLAGFEQYF. CDR3 bases: TGCGCCAGCAGCCAAGATCAGGGACTAGCGGGATTCGAGCAGTACTTC.

The chain is built from TRBV30 and TRBJ1-3, with unresolved D. The CDR3 loop spans 12 amino acids. Germline loops: CDR1 GTSNPN, CDR2 SVGIG (reference sequence). V lost 4 bases, J lost 2 bases, and 6 bases lay in between. In DNA form, the CDR3 reads TGTGCCTGGAAGAGGGCTGGAAACACCATATATTTT. Protein: CAWKRAGNTIYF.

This chain joins TRBV11-2 and TRBJ1-2; D gene unclear. CDR3 length: 12 residues. V was clipped by 2 bases and J by 2 bases, with 3 bases between them. Germline CDR1 SGHAT, CDR2 FQNNGV. The CDR3 region has the DNA TGTGCCAGCAGCTTACAGAACTATGGCTACACCTTC. Its translation is CASSLQNYGYTF. Full variable domain (outside the CDR3, taken from reference TRBV11-2 and TRBJ1-2): EAGVAQSPRYKIIEKRQSVAFWCNPISGHATLYWYQQILGQGPKLLIQFQNNGVVDDSQLPKDRFSAERLKGVDSTLKIQPAKLEDSAVYLCASSLQNYGYTFGSGTRLTVV.

This sequence joins TRBV7-2 and TRBJ1-1, with 7 bases fitting TRBD1. Germline CDR1 is SGHTA and CDR2 is FQGNSA. The junction had 8 bases not matched to a gene; V was cut back by 5 bases and J by 5 bases. This CDR3 contains 14 residues. Written as DNA, the CDR3 is TGTGCCAGCAGCGCCAACAGGGGCGGGACTGAAGCTTTCTTT. As protein: CASSANRGGTEAFF.

V gene TRBV19 combines with J gene TRBJ2-4, with 8 nucleotides matching TRBD1. Germline loops: CDR1 LNHDA, CDR2 SQIVND (reference sequence). The trim removed 6 bases at V and 0 bases at J, leaving 10 bases unmatched. The length of the CDR3 is 17 residues. CDR3 loop: CASSPTRTGLAKNIQYF. CDR3 coding DNA: TGTGCCAGTAGCCCTACCCGGACAGGGCTAGCCAAAAACATTCAGTACTTC.